This passage covers 30 T cell receptor beta chains from one sample sequenced in a study of CD8+CD57+ T cells in acquired aplastic anemia. Genomic DNA was employed as the template in profiling TCR beta VDJ and CDR3. TCRdb redid the calling of the reads with MiXCR, one entry per CDR3 protein. The table shows some 130,000 distinct CDR3 sequences, with 41% occurring only once. Material: sorted CD4+, CD8+, or CD8+CD57+ T cells (not recorded which) from PBMCs. The receptors shown here come from a human donor in good health, serving as a control.

The chain is built from TRBV11-1 and TRBJ2-1, with D possibly being TRBD1 (6 bases). The V and J ends lost 1 base and 3 bases respectively, with 10 bases between them. Germline loops: CDR1 SGHAT, CDR2 FQDESV (reference sequence). The CDR3 contains 15 residues. Here the CDR3 DNA reads TGTGCCAGCAGCTTAGATTACAGGGTCTACAATGAGCAGTTCTTC. Its protein product is CASSLDYRVYNEQFF. Complete variable domain (other parts from reference TRBV11-1 and TRBJ2-1): EAEVAQSPRYKITEKSQAVAFWCDPISGHATLYWYRQILGQGPELLVQFQDESVVDDSQLPKDRFSAERLKGVDSTLKIQPAELGDSAMYLCASSLDYRVYNEQFFGPGTRLTVL.

As to this clonotype: Given a much more abundant clone one base away, this may be a read error. This chain joins TRBV25-1 and TRBJ1-4; 8 bases are a match to TRBD1. V dropped 3 bases and J dropped 8; count of bases not matched to a gene: 17. The length of the CDR3 is 18 residues. Germline V CDR1 and CDR2: MGHDK, SYGVNS. This CDR3 reads CASSDSRTGSAWREKLFF. DNA of the CDR3: TGTGCCAGCAGTGATAGTCGGACAGGGAGCGCCTGGCGAGAAAAACTGTTTTTT. Complete variable domain (other parts from reference TRBV25-1 and TRBJ1-4): EADIYQTPRYLVIGTGKKITLECSQTMGHDKMYWYQQDPGMELHLIHYSYGVNSTEKGDLSSESTVSRIRTEHFPLTLESARPSHTSQYLCASSDSRTGSAWREKLFFGSGTQLSVL.

This clonotype was detected many times. The CDR3 bases are TGTGCCAGCAGCTTTTCTTCGGGTAGCAATGAGCAGTTCTTC. It yields the protein CASSFSSGSNEQFF. The chain links TRBV5-4 to TRBJ2-1, with no clear D. Trimming removed 2 bases at V and 6 bases at J, with 12 bases between. This CDR3 is built from 14 residues. Germline values: CDR1 SGHNT, CDR2 YYREEE (reference sequence). Full variable domain (remainder filled in from reference TRBV5-4 and TRBJ2-1): ETGVTQSPTHLIKTRGQQVTLRCSSQSGHNTVSWYQQALGQGPQFIFQYYREEENGRGNFPPRFSGLQFPNYSSELNVNALELDDSALYLCASSFSSGSNEQFFGPGTRLTVL.

Remarks on this clonotype: A read error may account for a junction end that differs from germline. The chain recombines TRBV24-1 with TRBJ2-7, with D unclear. There are 12 residues in the CDR3. The germline V gene has CDR1 KGHDR and CDR2 SFDVKD. Written as DNA, the CDR3 is TGTGCCAGCAGTTCGGTGCGGCTCGAGCAGTACTTC. Protein sequence: CASSSVRLEQYF.

To note about this clonotype: One junction end does not reproduce the germline sequence, and a read error may be involved. The genes are TRBV19 and TRBJ1-1; 9 bases align to TRBD1. This CDR3 has 17 residues. Germline V gene lookup returns CDR1 LNHDA and CDR2 SQIVND (reference sequence). The CDR3 sequence is CASSIALRDRAYNEAFF. In DNA form, the CDR3 reads TGTGCCAGTAGTATAGCCCTCCGGGACAGGGCATACAATGAAGCTTTTTTT.

Ten or more counts support this clonotype. The gene calls are TRBV6-1 and TRBJ1-6, with D perhaps matching TRBD1 (6 bases). The length of the CDR3 is 14 residues. CDR1 MNHNS and CDR2 SASEGT come from the germline V gene. The V end lost 6 bases, the J end lost 4 bases, and 10 bases lay between the germline ends. The CDR3 bases are TGTGCCAGCAGCCGGGGGACATATAATTCACCCCTCCACTTT. This codes for CASSRGTYNSPLHF.

This clonotype has at least ten counts. This chain connects TRBV5-1 to TRBJ2-5; either TRBD1 or TRBD2 may fit D (5 bases each). The V end lost 3 bases, the J end lost 2 bases, and 8 bases lay between the germline ends. Germline assignment: CDR1 SGHRS and CDR2 YFSETQ. This CDR3 spans 13 amino acids. CDR3 sequence reads: CASSWDGQETQYF. CDR3 sequence (DNA): TGCGCCAGCAGCTGGGACGGACAAGAGACCCAGTACTTC.

The chain carries TRBV29-1 and TRBJ1-1; D is unclear. Germline values: CDR1 SQVTM, CDR2 ANQGSEA. The CDR3 has 14 residues. V lost 7 bases and J lost 3, with 18 bases in between. The CDR3 loop reads CSAASTIQDTEAFF. The CDR3 DNA reads TGCAGCGCGGCAAGTACAATTCAGGACACTGAAGCTTTCTTT.

To note about this clonotype: A much larger clone is a single base away; this may be a read error. The conserved phenylalanine or tryptophan normally closing the CDR3 is absent here, so this likely arose from a read error. The chain uses TRBV6-1 and TRBJ1-5, with a weak D call TRBD1 (6 bases). The V gene lost 2 bases and the J gene lost 10 bases, with 12 bases spanning the gap. The CDR3 is 13 residues long. Germline V gives CDR1 MNHNS, CDR2 SASEGT. The CDR3 DNA follows: TGTGCCAGCAGTGAATACAGGGTGGGTCCCCAGCATTTA. This encodes CASSEYRVGPQHL.

This clonotype appeared many times. This chain's CDR3 is CASSLVGEAFF. In nucleotides, the CDR3 is TGTGCCAGCAGCTTAGTAGGCGAAGCTTTCTTT. The chain links TRBV11-3 to TRBJ1-1; D gene ambiguous. The ends were cut back, 1 base at V and 8 bases at J, with 5 bases in the middle. The CDR3 is made up of 11 amino acids. The germline gives CDR1 SGHNT, CDR2 YENEEA.

To note about this clonotype: No conserved phenylalanine or tryptophan is present at the end of the CDR3, so a read error is the likely explanation. This chain links TRBV10-1 with TRBJ1-2; maybe TRBD1 (5 bases). This CDR3 is built from 13 residues. V dropped 4 bases and J dropped 4 bases, with 10 bases sitting between them. CDR1 WNHNN and CDR2 SYGVQD come from the germline V gene (reference sequence). Here the CDR3 reads CASSVGRGYGYTS. Here the CDR3 DNA reads TGCGCCAGCAGTGTAGGGAGGGGCTATGGCTACACCTCC.

The chain uses TRBV20-1 and TRBJ1-2; TRBD1 matches at 8 bases. In germline, CDR1 is DFQATT, CDR2 SNEGSKA (reference sequence). The CDR3 has 15 residues. Losses at the gene ends were 2 bases for V and 5 bases for J; bases not matched to a gene: 10. The CDR3 DNA reads TGCAGTGCTAGACCCCGGGACAGGCTATATTATGGCTACACCTTC. Translation: CSARPRDRLYYGYTF.

This clonotype came up many times. V and J are TRBV20-1 and TRBJ2-5; the D gene is possibly TRBD2 (5 bases). This CDR3 has 12 residues. The V end was cut by 1 base, the J end by 5 bases, with 8 bases between. CDR1 and CDR2 from the germline V gene are DFQATT and SNEGSKA (reference sequence). The CDR3 coding sequence is TGCAGTGCTAGAGTTGGCGGGGAGACCCAGTACTTC. Its protein product is CSARVGGETQYF.

V gene TRBV10-3 combines with J gene TRBJ1-2, with D possibly matching TRBD1 (5 bases). Germline lookup yields CDR1 ENHRY and CDR2 SYGVKD. This CDR3 region has 12 residues. Trimming took off 7 bases at V and 5 bases at J, with 11 bases between the two ends. CDR3 sequence (DNA): TGTGCCATCACTCAGCAGGGATATGGCTACACCTTC. Amino acids: CAITQQGYGYTF.

At least ten counts were recorded for this clonotype. The genes are TRBV19 and TRBJ2-1; D remains unclear. Trimming left V 1 base short and J 4 bases short, with 5 bases between. This CDR3 is 13 amino acids long. Germline CDR1 reads LNHDA; CDR2 reads SQIVND (reference sequence). CDR3 bases: TGTGCCAGTAGTATAGGGGTGTACAATGAGCAGTTCTTC. Amino acids: CASSIGVYNEQFF. The full variable domain, completed using reference TRBV19 and TRBJ2-1, is DGGITQSPKYLFRKEGQNVTLSCEQNLNHDAMYWYRQDPGQGLRLIYYSQIVNDFQKGDIAEGYSVSREKKESFPLTVTSAQKNPTAFYLCASSIGVYNEQFFGPGTRLTVL.

This clonotype occurred many times. The rearrangement uses TRBV5-5 and TRBJ2-7; 8 nucleotides agree with TRBD1. This CDR3 contains 14 residues. Germline CDR1 SGHKS, CDR2 YYEKEE (reference sequence). Trimming cost V 1 base and J 2 bases; bases outside gene matches: 2. CDR3 sequence reads: CASSLYRGTYEQYF. DNA of the CDR3: TGTGCCAGCAGCTTGTACAGGGGGACCTACGAGCAGTACTTC. The full variable domain, its missing parts supplied by reference TRBV5-5 and TRBJ2-7, is DAGVTQSPTHLIKTRGQQVTLRCSPISGHKSVSWYQQVLGQGPQFIFQYYEKEERGRGNFPDRFSARQFPNYSSELNVNALLLGDSALYLCASSLYRGTYEQYFGPGTRLTVT.

The table lists this clonotype with many counts. This chain joins TRBV20-1 and TRBJ2-1; 8 positions match TRBD2. After removal of 1 base from V and 4 bases from J, the junction contained 6 bases not matched to a gene. Per germline, CDR1 DFQATT and CDR2 SNEGSKA (reference sequence). The CDR3 covers 15 residues. The CDR3 sequence is CSARGGSGTYNEQFF. CDR3 coding DNA: TGCAGTGCTAGAGGGGGTAGCGGGACATACAATGAGCAGTTCTTC.

This clonotype was detected ten times or more. The chain couples TRBV20-1 to TRBJ1-2; D is perhaps TRBD1 (5 bases). Looked up from germline, CDR1 is DFQATT and CDR2 is SNEGSKA (reference sequence). The CDR3 extends over 13 amino acids. The ends were cut back, 3 bases at V and 8 bases at J, with 16 bases in the middle. As DNA, the CDR3 is TGCAGTGCTAGTGACGGGGCAGGATGGGGCTACACCTTC. Translating gives CSASDGAGWGYTF.

Remarks on this clonotype: Being one base from a much bigger clone, this may be a read error. The V and J genes are TRBV10-3 and TRBJ1-6; 7 bases line up with TRBD1. Germline-derived CDR1 and CDR2 are ENHRY and SYGVKD. This CDR3 is 16 amino acids long. V was clipped by 5 bases and J by 9 bases; unmatched bases: 13. CDR3 bases: TGTGCCATCAGTTTCCTCAGGGGGGGAGTCGGTTCACCCCTCCACTTT. It codes for CAISFLRGGVGSPLHF.

J is TRBJ1-2 and V is TRBV7-9; D gene unclear. Germline assignment: CDR1 SEHNR and CDR2 FQNEAQ (reference sequence). CDR3 length: 14 residues. The ends were cut back, 2 bases at V and 0 bases at J, with 7 bases in the middle. The CDR3 bases are TGTGCCAGCAGCTTAACGCTTCCTAACTATGGCTACACCTTC. This translates into CASSLTLPNYGYTF.

This clonotype was seen ten or more times. This chain links TRBV20-1 with TRBJ1-6, with 9 bases aligning to TRBD1. The CDR3 totals 16 residues. Looked up from germline, CDR1 is DFQATT and CDR2 is SNEGSKA (reference sequence). Trimming at V came to 4 bases and at J to 8 bases, leaving 12 bases not matched to a gene. The DNA of the CDR3 is TGCAGTGCTACATTCCCGGGGACAGGGTCCCATTCACCCCTCCACTTT. Its protein is CSATFPGTGSHSPLHF.

The chain couples TRBV5-1 to TRBJ1-2, with a possible D match to TRBD1 (6 bases). CDR1 is SGHRS, CDR2 YFSETQ, per germline. V was pared by 2 bases and J by 0 bases, with 8 bases between. This CDR3 has 14 residues. The CDR3 loop reads CASSLKGANYGYTF. The CDR3 nucleotides read TGCGCCAGCAGCTTAAAGGGGGCTAACTATGGCTACACCTTC.

The chain joins TRBV2 to TRBJ2-1, with 8 bases aligning to TRBD2. The CDR3 loop spans 14 amino acids. Trimming removed 8 bases from V and 3 bases from J; junction bases left unmatched: 6. The germline CDR1 and CDR2 sequences are SNHLY and FYNNEI. The chain's CDR3 is CASDRGGLYNEQFF. The DNA of the CDR3 is TGTGCCAGCGACCGGGGGGGACTCTACAATGAGCAGTTCTTC.

V and J are TRBV7-2 and TRBJ2-1; TRBD2 matches at 14 bases. Per the germline V gene, CDR1 is SGHTA and CDR2 is FQGNSA. After removal of 3 bases from V and 7 bases from J, the junction contained 2 bases not matched to a gene. The CDR3 sequence is 15 residues long. This CDR3 reads CASSLTSGRGNEQFF. The CDR3 DNA follows: TGTGCCAGCAGCTTGACTAGCGGGAGGGGTAATGAGCAGTTCTTC.

This clonotype was recorded many times. The CDR3 nucleotides are TGTGCCAGTAGATTACAGGGAAATGGGGTCTACAATGAGCAGTTCTTC. It codes for CASRLQGNGVYNEQFF. This chain connects TRBV2 to TRBJ2-1; D might be TRBD1 (6 bases). Per the germline V gene, CDR1 is SNHLY and CDR2 is FYNNEI. Trimming shortened V by 9 bases and J by 3 bases, and 21 bases separated the two germline ends. The CDR3 spans 16 residues.

The V call is TRBV5-1, the J call TRBJ2-7, with D possibly being TRBD1 or TRBD2 (5 bases each). The V end lost 1 base, the J end lost 7 bases, and 21 bases lay between the germline ends. The CDR3 contains 16 residues. CDR1 is SGHRS, CDR2 YFSETQ, per germline. CDR3 residues: CASSLSVGASLNEQYF. Written as DNA, the CDR3 is TGCGCCAGCAGCTTGTCGGTCGGGGCCAGCCTCAATGAGCAGTACTTC.

This clonotype was observed many times. The V call is TRBV7-2, the J call TRBJ2-7; 8 positions match TRBD2. The CDR3 covers 15 residues. CDR1 and CDR2 (germline): SGHTA, FQGNSA. The J segment lost 0 bases and the V segment lost 5 bases, leaving 6 bases of the junction unmatched. CDR3 coding DNA: TGTGCCAGCAGCCACGGGGGGGGTTACTCCTACGAGCAGTACTTC. Translating gives CASSHGGGYSYEQYF.

This clonotype occurred many times. This rearrangement joins TRBV15 to TRBJ1-3; no reliable D call. This CDR3 has 12 residues. Deletions cut 1 base from V and 5 bases from J, with 3 bases between. Germline V gene sequence: CDR1 LNHNV, CDR2 YYDKDF (reference sequence). The CDR3 protein is CATSRARNTIYF. The CDR3 bases are TGTGCCACCAGCAGAGCCCGAAACACCATATATTTT.

The chain carries TRBV7-9 and TRBJ1-1; D unclear. The length of the CDR3 is 15 residues. Germline CDR1 is SEHNR and CDR2 is FQNEAQ (reference sequence). Trimming cost V 5 bases and J 1 base, with 14 bases left between them. CDR3 residues: CASSPPSVGNTEAFF. CDR3 bases: TGTGCCAGCAGCCCCCCATCAGTTGGGAACACTGAAGCTTTCTTT.

The rearrangement links TRBV2 to TRBJ2-7; D gene ambiguous. CDR3 size: 14 residues. From germline, CDR1 is SNHLY and CDR2 FYNNEI. V dropped 5 bases and J dropped 5 bases, with 16 bases sitting between them. This CDR3 is CASSSLHRAHEQYV. The CDR3 DNA follows: TGTGCCAGCAGTTCCCTTCACCGGGCGCACGAGCAGTACGTC.